Sequencing of this TCR beta chain was carried out in a study of regulatory T cells in long-lasting Graves disease. Time point reported: newly diagnosed GD, antithyroid drugs for less than 3 months. The TCR library used RNA extracted from PBMCs. Whole-study results and caveats: TRBV28, TRBJ1-2 and TRBJ2-5 emerged as the favored segments in persistent disease.

Germline V gene data show CDR1 as MNHNS and CDR2 as SASEGT. The CDR3 covers 12 residues. Note on this clonotype: What it binds is not known. Given a much more abundant clone one base away, this may be a read error.

The authors built TCR beta libraries using iRepertoire HTBI primers and Arm-PCR of CDR3 regions. TCRdb re-called the multiplex PCR reads with MiXCR, one entry per CDR3 protein. The repertoire holds a few hundred thousand distinct CDR3 sequences, roughly 12% seen once, with approximately 17% in the top ten. The same specimen was also included in a second study, on T cells in Graves' hyperthyroidism and ophthalmopathy.

The V and J genes are TRBV6-1 and TRBJ2-2; D possibly corresponds to TRBD2 (5 bases). The source is a woman younger than 35 with Graves disease. Specimen: peripheral blood mononuclear cells (PBMCs), collected at new diagnosis, from a patient treated with antithyroid drugs. As DNA, the CDR3 is TGTGCCAGCAGTGTAGACACCGGGGAGCTGTCTTTT. As protein: CASSVDTGELSF.